The clone carrying this T cell receptor (beta chain) has at least ten counts. The antigen remains unidentified. V lost 5 bases to trimming and J lost 6 bases, with 7 bases between them. This CDR3 contains 11 residues. CDR1 and CDR2 from the germline V gene are MNHEY and SMNVEV (reference sequence). Together with a sample-barcoded 5' primer, a J-beta primer mix was included in a second PCR lasting about 6 to 11 cycles. TCRdb ran MiXCR on the 5' RACE reads and lists one entry per CDR3 protein. The table shows about 1.4 million distinct CDR3 sequences, with roughly 60% occurring only once. This specimen belongs to a study of blood T cells in healthy people across ages. The overall study: Capture by template switching was about one barcoded beta molecule per two T cells.

General study findings and limits: It was found that TCR beta diversity correlated strongly with the percentage of naive T cells.

Each sample yielded at least 5 micrograms of PBMC total RNA. The specimen was blood. The TCR sequence derives from a man between 18 and 35 years old in good health. The chain links TRBV27 to TRBJ1-2, with D uncertain. DNA of the CDR3: TGTGCCAGCAGTGGCACAGATGGCTACACCTTC. Its translation is CASSGTDGYTF.